A selection of T cell receptor beta chains follows, all from one sample in a study of resident and recirculating memory T cells in vitiligo. Profiled with immunoSEQ multiplex PCR; TCRdb holds only in-frame clones, not every one. This sample carries 40,000 to 50,000 clones, roughly 91% of them seen once, and the ten largest clones take roughly 4.7%. The sequenced material came from blood. The receptors stem from a male donor with vitiligo. CDR3s include the opening cysteine and the closing phenylalanine or tryptophan. A D gene is named only where the DNA matches it firmly. Not all rows give a size; the values are once, few, many and, for expanded clones, a class.

clone size,D gene,J gene,V gene,CDR3 DNA,CDR3 protein
NA,NA,TRBJ1-1,TRBV7-9,TGTGCCAGCAGCTTAGGGTCCGTCGGTGGCACTGAAGCTTTCTTT,CASSLGSVGGTEAFF
NA,NA,TRBJ2-7,TRBV27,TGTGCCAGCAGTTTTATATCTGGAGGGCTCGCATACTTC,CASSFISGGLAYF
once,NA,TRBJ2-1,TRBV5-1,TGCGCCAGCAGCTCCACGGGGGGCCCCTACAATGAGCAGTTCTTC,CASSSTGGPYNEQFF
NA,NA,TRBJ1-5,TRBV2,TGTGCCAGCAGCAGGGAGGGCGATCAGCCCCAGCATTTT,CASSREGDQPQHF
NA,TRBD1,TRBJ2-5,TRBV14,TGTGCCAGCAGCCCGGACAGGGGGCCGAGAGAGACCCAGTACTTC,CASSPDRGPRETQYF
NA,TRBD1,TRBJ2-7,TRBV7-9,TGTGCCAGCAGCGGTGACAGGGGGTACGAGCAGTACTTC,CASSGDRGYEQYF
NA,TRBD1,TRBJ1-2,TRBV30,TGTGCCTGGCAACACGGCCTTCGACGGCAGGGGGCTTTTGCTAGTTATGGCTACACCTTC,CAWQHGLRRQGAFASYGYTF
NA,TRBD1,TRBJ1-5,TRBV29-1,TGCAGCGTTGCGGACAGGGAGAATCAGCCCCAGCATTTT,CSVADRENQPQHF
NA,NA,TRBJ2-7,TRBV23-1,TGCGCCAGCTTAACACCCGGGACCTACGAGCAGTACTTC,CASLTPGTYEQYF
NA,NA,TRBJ2-2,TRBV6-1,TGTGCCAGCAACAGGGATAGCACCGGGGAGCTGTTTTTT,CASNRDSTGELFF
NA,TRBD1,TRBJ2-2,TRBV4-2,TGTGCCAGCAGCCAAAACAGACAGGGGGCTTACGGGGAGCTGTTTTTT,CASSQNRQGAYGELFF
NA,NA,TRBJ1-1,TRBV7-9,TGTGCCAGCAGCTTAGTGGGGGGGCCGAGGACTGAAGCTTTCTTT,CASSLVGGPRTEAFF
NA,NA,TRBJ2-1,TRBV29-1,TGCAGCGTTGAAGGCAGAAATGAGCAGTTCTTC,CSVEGRNEQFF
NA,TRBD1,TRBJ1-2,TRBV10-3,TGTGCCATCAGGCCTGGACAGGGTGGTCATGGCTACACCTTC,CAIRPGQGGHGYTF
NA,NA,TRBJ2-2,TRBV10-3,TGTGCCATCAGTGAGTCTGGGGGGACCGGGGAGCTGTTTTTT,CAISESGGTGELFF
NA,NA,TRBJ1-4,TRBV19,TGTGCCAGTAGTATCGTTCTTTTTAATGAAAAACTGTTTTTT,CASSIVLFNEKLFF
NA,TRBD1,TRBJ1-2,TRBV13,TGTGCCAGCAGCGGGGACAGGAGAAATGGCTACACCTTC,CASSGDRRNGYTF
NA,TRBD2,TRBJ2-5,TRBV7-8,TGTGCCAGCAGCTTAGCGAGGGCGGGACTAGTTAGGGAGACCCAGTACTTC,CASSLARAGLVRETQYF
NA,NA,TRBJ1-2,TRBV6-6,TGTGCCAGCACCATCTCGGGGGGCCGGGGCTACACCTTC,CASTISGGRGYTF
NA,NA,TRBJ1-1,TRBV10-1,TGCGCCAGCCACGGGATTGTGGCTTTCTTT,CASHGIVAFF
few,TRBD1,TRBJ2-2,TRBV9,TGTGCCAGCAGCGTAAGAGGGACAGGGGACACCGGGGAGCTGTTTTTT,CASSVRGTGDTGELFF
once,NA,TRBJ2-1,TRBV4-3,TGCGCCAGCAGCCAAGATGTTTCAGGGACCTACAATGAGCAGTTCTTC,CASSQDVSGTYNEQFF
NA,TRBD1,TRBJ2-1,TRBV7-2,TGTGCCAGCAGCAGGGGACAGACAGATGGGCAGTTCTTC,CASSRGQTDGQFF
NA,NA,TRBJ1-2,TRBV18,TGTGCCAGCTCACCGACGGGAGACTATGGCTACACCTTC,CASSPTGDYGYTF
NA,NA,TRBJ1-4,TRBV18,TGTGCCAGCTCACCACCCCCAGGGGAAGGGGGAAAACTGTTTTTT,CASSPPPGEGGKLFF
NA,TRBD2,TRBJ2-3,TRBV30,TGTGCCTGGGGCCTTAGCGGGGGGGCAGGTGATACGCAGTATTTT,CAWGLSGGAGDTQYF
NA,NA,TRBJ2-6,TRBV7-6,TGTGCCAGCAGCTCGTTGCTGGTCGGTGGGGCCAACGTCCTGACTTTC,CASSSLLVGGANVLTF
NA,TRBD1,TRBJ2-7,TRBV19,TGTGCCAGTAAGCACAGGGGGCGCGACGAGCAGTACTTC,CASKHRGRDEQYF
NA,TRBD1,TRBJ2-7,TRBV5-1,TGCGCCAGCAGCGCGGGGACAGGGATCTACGAGCAGTACTTC,CASSAGTGIYEQYF
NA,NA,TRBJ2-4,TRBV15,TGTGCCACCAGCAGAGATTTGACAGAAAACATTCAGTACTTC,CATSRDLTENIQYF
once,NA,TRBJ2-7,TRBV11-2,TGTGCCAGCAGCACGCCTGGACTCCCCTACGAGCAGTACTTC,CASSTPGLPYEQYF
NA,NA,TRBJ2-1,TRBV9,TGTGCCAGCAGCGTAGTAGGACTTACAGGAGGGGAAGAGCAGTTCTTC,CASSVVGLTGGEEQFF
NA,NA,TRBJ2-1,TRBV19,TGTGCCAGTACTCCAGGGAACTCCTACAATGAGCAGTTCTTC,CASTPGNSYNEQFF
NA,NA,TRBJ1-1,TRBV9,TGTGCCAGCGGACGGGGGAACACTGAAGCTTTCTTT,CASGRGNTEAFF
NA,NA,TRBJ1-2,TRBV5-6,TGTGCCAGCAGCTTGGTGCTCCCCAGTGGCTACACCTTC,CASSLVLPSGYTF
NA,TRBD2,TRBJ2-3,TRBV6-4,TGTGCCAGCAGTGACTCAGCGGGGGGTAGCACAGATACGCAGTATTTT,CASSDSAGGSTDTQYF
NA,NA,TRBJ2-1,TRBV18,TGTGCCAGCTCACCAGGAGCAGACTCTTACAATGAGCAGTTCTTC,CASSPGADSYNEQFF
few,NA,TRBJ1-4,TRBV4-3,TGCGCCAGCAGCCAAGATAACGGTTCTAATGAAAAACTGTTTTTT,CASSQDNGSNEKLFF
once,TRBD2,TRBJ2-1,TRBV7-3,TGTGCCAGCAGCTTAGGTCTAGCGGGGACCGGTGAGCAGTTCTTC,CASSLGLAGTGEQFF
NA,TRBD1,TRBJ1-5,TRBV27,TGTGCCAGCGACCCTCTTAAGGGGGCGAAGGATCAGCCCCAGCATTTT,CASDPLKGAKDQPQHF
NA,NA,TRBJ1-4,TRBV14,TGTGCCAGCAGCCTTTCACAGGGTGGAAAACTGTTTTTT,CASSLSQGGKLFF
NA,TRBD1,TRBJ1-2,TRBV12-5,TGTGCTAGTGGTTTGGTACGGGACAGTAGCTACACCTTC,CASGLVRDSSYTF
NA,TRBD2,TRBJ2-5,TRBV7-3,TGTGCCAGCAGCTGGGGACTAGCGGGGATCGAGACCCAGTACTTC,CASSWGLAGIETQYF